This T cell receptor (beta chain) was profiled in a study of blood T cell repertoires in COVID-19. V was shortened by 4 bases and J by 6 bases, with 14 bases between the two germline ends. CDR3 length: 13 amino acids. Germline V gene lookup returns CDR1 SQVTM and CDR2 ANQGSEA. Here immunoSEQ multiplex PCR was the method, and the copy in TCRdb shows in-frame clones only, minus some. The top ten hold approximately 1% of the sample, which has 79,000 or so clones, around 86% seen once. The TCR was taken from a human donor in a cohort sampled during active COVID-19. The sequencing sample was made of peripheral blood. The chain employs TRBV29-1 and TRBJ2-3, with no clear D. CDR3 in DNA: TGCAGCGTTGTAATACAGATACAGGATACGCAGTATTTT. Translating gives CSVVIQIQDTQYF.